The T cell receptor (beta chain) under discussion was sequenced for a study of CD8 T cells in ankylosing spondylitis. Trimming stripped 6 bases from V and 1 base from J, with 13 bases between. The germline CDR1 and CDR2 sequences are KGHSH and LQKENI. The CDR3 is 14 amino acids. From the 5' RACE reads, TCRdb called clonotypes with MiXCR, one entry per CDR3 protein. This repertoire shows about 90,000 distinct CDR3 sequences, around 27% found once; its top ten account for 50% to 60%. This chain uses TRBV18 with TRBJ2-7; possible D gene TRBD1, 6 bases. The source material was blood, either unsorted or a sorted T cell fraction (not recorded which). The sequence derives from a male donor with ankylosing spondylitis or in good health (not recorded which). This CDR3 is CASSPDRRSYEQYF. The CDR3 DNA reads as TGTGCCAGCTCCCCTGACAGGCGTTCCTACGAGCAGTACTTC.